The sequence of this T cell receptor beta chain was determined in a study of T cell repertoires in cytomegalovirus infection. At the level of the study: CMV infection plus the matching HLA type was flagged by public TCR beta signatures.

The CDR3 extends over 14 amino acids. Trimming pared 2 bases from V and 1 base from J, leaving 8 bases between. TCRdb passed the reads through MiXCR, listing each CDR3 protein once. The sample shows just under 550,000 distinct CDR3 sequences, more than 25% of them seen only once. The sample was PBMCs. This chain joins TRBV12-3 or TRBV12-4 and TRBJ1-2; no clear D. This clonotype was obtained from a human donor in good health (CMV status not recorded). Some clones in this sample may be carry-over from other donors' samples. This CDR3 is CASSLQGFNYGYTF. CDR3 DNA: TGTGCCAGCAGTTTACAAGGTTTTAACTATGGCTACACCTTC.